This T cell receptor (beta chain) was captured in a study of blood T cell repertoires in COVID-19. Sequenced by immunoSEQ multiplex PCR; TCRdb stores in-frame clones only, minus some. The sample lists under 250,000 clones; about 82% were seen once. Germline trimming cut 3 bases from V and 6 bases from J; bases unmatched to any gene: 6. The CDR3 loop spans 15 amino acids. Germline V CDR1 and CDR2: LGHNA, YNFKEQ. Sequenced input: peripheral blood. J is TRBJ1-5 and V is TRBV4-2; TRBD1 matches 9 bases. The source is a man aged 80 or over with acute or convalescent COVID-19. CDR3 in DNA: TGTGCCAGCAGCCACGGGGACAGGGAAGGTCAGCCCCAGCATTTT. Translating it yields CASSHGDREGQPQHF.